The 22 T cell receptor beta chains below come from one sample, sequenced in a study of OX40 agonist ivuxolimab in advanced cancers. Libraries were prepared by immunoSEQ multiplex PCR; TCRdb keeps only in-frame clonotypes and omits some of them. The sample has 65,000 to 80,000 clones, 87% seen once. Source: CD4+ or CD8+ T cells sorted from blood, taken in a trial of the OX40 agonist ivuxolimab. These receptors originate from an adult with an advanced solid tumor such as melanoma, head and neck, liver or kidney cancer.

The V gene is TRBV2, the J gene TRBJ2-4; TRBD2 might be the D (6 bases). CDR1 and CDR2 from the germline V gene are SNHLY and FYNNEI. V lost 4 bases, J lost 3 bases, and 13 bases lay in between. This CDR3 has 15 amino acids. The CDR3 spells CASSAGLGGKNIQYF. CDR3 sequence (DNA): TGTGCCAGCAGTGCTGGCCTCGGGGGCAAAAACATTCAGTACTTC.

J is TRBJ2-7 and V is TRBV6-5; tentative D call: TRBD1 (5 bases). Germline-derived CDR1 and CDR2 are MNHEY and SVGAGI. The CDR3 is made up of 12 amino acids. Deletions cut 2 bases from V and 5 bases from J, with 7 bases between. The chain's CDR3 is CASSYPTDEQYF. CDR3 DNA: TGTGCCAGCAGTTACCCGACAGACGAGCAGTACTTC.

The CDR3 DNA reads as TGTGCCAGCAGCTCCAGGCGTGTGGGAACAGATACGCAGTATTTT. Translated, it gives CASSSRRVGTDTQYF. The rearrangement joins TRBV5-4 to TRBJ2-3, with D hard to call. The V end lost 3 bases, the J end lost 3 bases, and 14 bases lay between the germline ends. Germline assignment: CDR1 SGHNT and CDR2 YYREEE (reference sequence). The CDR3 has 15 residues.

The chain recombines TRBV6-1 with TRBJ2-1, with 13 bases lining up with TRBD2. CDR1 MNHNS and CDR2 SASEGT come from the germline V gene. This CDR3 has 18 amino acids. V lost 0 bases, J lost 5 bases, and 7 bases stayed unmatched. Here the CDR3 reads CASSEAWGLAGSNNEQFF. DNA for the CDR3: TGTGCCAGCAGTGAAGCGTGGGGACTAGCGGGATCCAACAATGAGCAGTTCTTC.

This clone was counted only a few times. CDR3 region: CASSPATGGRGGYTF. CDR3 DNA: TGTGCCAGCAGTCCCGCGACAGGGGGCAGGGGAGGCTACACCTTC. This chain connects TRBV28 to TRBJ1-2, with 10 bases identical to TRBD1. Per germline, CDR1 MDHEN and CDR2 SYDVKM. Trimming removed 5 bases from V and 8 bases from J; junction bases left unmatched: 11. The CDR3 runs to 15 residues.

The V and J genes are TRBV27 and TRBJ1-5; 8 bases align to TRBD1. Looked up from germline, CDR1 is MNHEY and CDR2 is SMNVEV (reference sequence). Losses at the gene ends were 5 bases for V and 4 bases for J; bases not matched to a gene: 7. There are 15 residues in the CDR3. CDR3: CASSPGTGGNQPQHF. The CDR3 region has the DNA TGTGCCAGCAGTCCCGGGACAGGAGGAAATCAGCCCCAGCATTTT.

The J gene is TRBJ1-2, the V gene TRBV6-5, with 7 bases that match TRBD1. V dropped 5 bases and J dropped 4; count of bases not matched to a gene: 4. This CDR3 is built from 13 residues. Looked up from germline, CDR1 is MNHEY and CDR2 is SVGAGI. CDR3 region: CASSTWDSYGYTF. For the CDR3, the DNA is TGTGCCAGCAGTACCTGGGACAGCTATGGCTACACCTTC.

The chain combines TRBV7-2 with TRBJ2-5; 8 bases match TRBD2. The CDR3 totals 14 residues. Germline V gives CDR1 SGHTA, CDR2 FQGNSA. After removal of 1 base from V and 5 bases from J, the junction contained 3 bases not matched to a gene. The CDR3 sequence: CASSLVTGGETQYF. The CDR3 nucleotides read TGTGCCAGCAGCTTAGTAACGGGGGGGGAGACCCAGTACTTC. The whole variable domain, filled in from reference TRBV7-2 and TRBJ2-5, reads GAGVSQSPSNKVTEKGKDVELRCDPISGHTALYWYRQSLGQGLEFLIYFQGNSAPDKSGLPSDRFSAERTGGSVSTLTIQRTQQEDSAVYLCASSLVTGGETQYFGPGTRLLVL.

The CDR3 nucleotides read TGTGCCAGCAGCTTGGACCCTCTTCAGGGCTATGGCTACACCTTC. Protein: CASSLDPLQGYGYTF. The V call is TRBV5-5, the J call TRBJ1-2; maybe TRBD1 (5 bases). Trimming left V 0 bases short and J 4 bases short, with 13 bases between. Germline CDR1 reads SGHKS; CDR2 reads YYEKEE (reference sequence). This CDR3 spans 15 amino acids.

The chain couples TRBV5-1 to TRBJ2-7; D is uncertain. The CDR3 length is 14 residues. Between the trimmed V and J ends, which lost 2 bases and 2 bases, there was a span of 11 bases. Germline CDR1 and CDR2: SGHRS and YFSETQ. CDR3: CASSFQTGAYEQYF. The CDR3 coding sequence is TGCGCCAGCAGCTTCCAGACCGGAGCCTACGAGCAGTACTTC.

This chain connects TRBV11-3 to TRBJ2-2; D gene unclear. V lost 3 bases and J lost 5, with 16 bases in between. This CDR3 has 16 amino acids. Germline CDR1 is SGHNT and CDR2 is YENEEA. CDR3 in DNA: TGTGCCAGCAGCTTCGTGACGGTCAAGGGAACCGGGGAGCTGTTTTTT. The encoded protein is CASSFVTVKGTGELFF.

The V and J genes are TRBV5-1 and TRBJ2-3, with D unclear. Deletions cut 2 bases from V and 0 bases from J, with 10 bases between. The V gene's germline CDR1 is SGHRS and CDR2 YFSETQ. This CDR3 contains 15 residues. In nucleotides, the CDR3 is TGCGCCAGCAGCTTAGGAGTGGCTAGCACAGATACGCAGTATTTT. It translates to CASSLGVASTDTQYF.

The chain couples TRBV11-1 to TRBJ2-1; 8 positions agree with TRBD1. The V gene end was trimmed by 4 bases and the J gene end by 6 bases; junction bases not matched to a gene: 5. CDR1 SGHAT and CDR2 FQDESV come from the germline V gene (reference sequence). This CDR3 has 14 amino acids. CDR3 DNA sequence: TGTGCCAGCAGCTCTAGGGACAGGCCCAATGAGCAGTTCTTC. Translation: CASSSRDRPNEQFF.

This clone was seen a handful of times. The chain employs TRBV18 and TRBJ2-4; possibly TRBD1 or TRBD2 for D (6 bases each). CDR3 length: 17 amino acids. V was shortened by 0 bases and J by 0 bases, with 12 bases between the two germline ends. Germline CDR1 KGHSH, CDR2 LQKENI. Here the CDR3 DNA reads TGTGCCAGCTCACCACCGGGGGGCGGTTCAGCCAAAAACATTCAGTACTTC. Its protein product is CASSPPGGGSAKNIQYF.

V is TRBV14 and J is TRBJ1-1; 8 bases align to TRBD1. CDR1 is SGHDN, CDR2 FVKESK, per germline. The trim removed 8 bases at V and 4 bases at J, leaving 6 bases unmatched. The CDR3 is 13 residues long. The CDR3 here is CASRTTGGTEAFF. As DNA, the CDR3 is TGTGCCAGCCGAACTACAGGGGGCACTGAAGCTTTCTTT.

This chain connects TRBV4-1 to TRBJ2-1; 8 bases align to TRBD2. The CDR3 spans 17 residues. V lost 0 bases and J lost 5; bases outside the gene matches: 9. Per the germline V gene, CDR1 is MGHRA and CDR2 is YSYEKL. CDR3 nucleotide sequence: TGCGCCAGCAGCCAAGATCCCCCGGGAGGGGAGAACAATGAGCAGTTCTTC. This translates into CASSQDPPGGENNEQFF.

The chain employs TRBV7-2 and TRBJ1-2; a weak D match, TRBD1 (6 bases). Trimming stripped 5 bases from V and 12 bases from J, with 25 bases between. The CDR3 length is 15 residues. Germline V gives CDR1 SGHTA, CDR2 FQGNSA. This chain's CDR3 is CASSPQGRDKDGNTF. The CDR3, as DNA: TGTGCCAGCAGCCCCCAGGGGAGGGACAAGGATGGAAACACCTTC.

This chain connects TRBV10-3 to TRBJ2-7; D is ambiguous. The V gene lost 2 bases and the J gene lost 4 bases, with 12 bases spanning the gap. The germline CDR1 and CDR2 sequences are ENHRY and SYGVKD. The CDR3 runs to 14 residues. This chain's CDR3 is CAISEIEESYEQYF. The CDR3 region has the DNA TGTGCCATCAGTGAGATCGAAGAGTCATACGAGCAGTACTTC.

The V call is TRBV7-6, the J call TRBJ2-1, with D maybe TRBD2 (5 bases). The CDR3 runs 16 residues. The germline V and J ends were trimmed by 5 bases and 6 bases, with 20 bases remaining between them. Germline assignment: CDR1 SGHVS and CDR2 FNYEAQ. DNA of the CDR3: TGTGCCAGCAGCCCATCCATGGGTTTGGCGGGCAATGAGCAGTTCTTC. Translating gives CASSPSMGLAGNEQFF.

The CDR3 sequence is CASSHGQGAEKLFF. CDR3 DNA: TGTGCCAGCAGCCACGGACAGGGGGCTGAAAAACTGTTTTTT. V is TRBV11-2 and J is TRBJ1-4, with 11 positions matching TRBD1. CDR1 SGHAT and CDR2 FQNNGV come from the germline V gene. V was pared by 5 bases and J by 7 bases, with 3 bases of the junction left unmatched. The CDR3 covers 14 residues.

In its sample, this clone ranks as medium-sized. V gene TRBV28 combines with J gene TRBJ2-7; 7 bases fit TRBD1. V was clipped by 6 bases and J by 4 bases; unmatched bases: 9. CDR3 size: 14 residues. Germline CDR1 is MDHEN and CDR2 is SYDVKM. CDR3 in DNA: TGTGCCAGCAGCACCATGGGGACAGTGTACGAGCAGTACTTC. Protein sequence: CASSTMGTVYEQYF.

The V gene is TRBV7-2, the J gene TRBJ1-2; D is perhaps TRBD1 (5 bases). CDR1 SGHTA and CDR2 FQGNSA come from the germline V gene. The CDR3 runs 12 residues. V shed 8 bases and J shed 3 bases, with 10 bases lying between them. This CDR3 reads CASGHIYYGYTF. CDR3 sequence (DNA): TGTGCCAGCGGACATATCTACTATGGCTACACCTTC.